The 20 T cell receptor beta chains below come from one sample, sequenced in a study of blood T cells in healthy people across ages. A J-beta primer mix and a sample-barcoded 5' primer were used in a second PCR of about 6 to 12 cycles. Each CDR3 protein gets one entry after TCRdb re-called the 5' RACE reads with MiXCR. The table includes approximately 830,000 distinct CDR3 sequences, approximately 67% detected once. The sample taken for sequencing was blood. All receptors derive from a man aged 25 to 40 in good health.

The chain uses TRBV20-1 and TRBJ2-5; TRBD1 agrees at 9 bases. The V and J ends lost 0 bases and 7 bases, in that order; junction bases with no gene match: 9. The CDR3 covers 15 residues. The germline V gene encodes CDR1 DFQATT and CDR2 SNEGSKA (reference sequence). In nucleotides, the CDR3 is TGCAGTGCTAGAGATCCCCGGGACAGGGCCCGGACCCAGTACTTC. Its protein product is CSARDPRDRARTQYF.

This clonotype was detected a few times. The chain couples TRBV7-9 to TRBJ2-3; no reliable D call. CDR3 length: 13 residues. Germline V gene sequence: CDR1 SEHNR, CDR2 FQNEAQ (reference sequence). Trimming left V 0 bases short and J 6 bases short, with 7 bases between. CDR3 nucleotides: TGTGCCAGCAGCTTAGCGCCCTTTGATACGCAGTATTTT. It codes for CASSLAPFDTQYF. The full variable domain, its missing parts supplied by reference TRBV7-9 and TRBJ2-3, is DTGVSQNPRHKITKRGQNVTFRCDPISEHNRLYWYRQTLGQGPEFLTYFQNEAQLEKSRLLSDRFSAERPKGSFSTLEIQRTEQGDSAMYLCASSLAPFDTQYFGPGTRLTVL.

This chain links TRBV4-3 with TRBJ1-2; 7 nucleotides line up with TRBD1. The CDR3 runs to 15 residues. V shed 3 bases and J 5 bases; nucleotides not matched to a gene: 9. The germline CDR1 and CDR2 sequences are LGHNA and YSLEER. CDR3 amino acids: CASSQIAGTEYGYTF. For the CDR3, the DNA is TGCGCCAGCAGCCAGATAGCCGGGACAGAATATGGCTACACCTTC.

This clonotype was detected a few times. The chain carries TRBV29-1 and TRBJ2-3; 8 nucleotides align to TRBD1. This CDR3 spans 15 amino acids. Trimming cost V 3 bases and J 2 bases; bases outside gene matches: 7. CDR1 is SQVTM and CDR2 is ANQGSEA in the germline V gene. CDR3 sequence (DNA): TGCAGCGTTGAGGCACCGGGACAGGTCACAGATACGCAGTATTTT. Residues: CSVEAPGQVTDTQYF.

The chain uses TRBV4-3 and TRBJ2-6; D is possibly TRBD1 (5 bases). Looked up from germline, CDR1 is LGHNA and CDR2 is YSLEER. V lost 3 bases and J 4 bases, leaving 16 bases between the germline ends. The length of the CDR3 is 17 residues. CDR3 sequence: CASSQQLQGTGANVLTF. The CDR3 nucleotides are TGCGCCAGCAGCCAGCAACTCCAGGGTACCGGGGCCAACGTCCTGACTTTC.

CDR3 in amino acids: CASSFGKTGGLTDTQYF. CDR3 DNA sequence: TGTGCCAGCAGTTTTGGTAAAACGGGGGGGCTCACAGATACGCAGTATTTT. The chain joins TRBV12-3 or TRBV12-4 to TRBJ2-3; 8 bases line up with TRBD2. CDR3 size: 17 residues. V trimming: 3 bases; J trimming: 2 bases; junction bases outside the gene matches: 10.

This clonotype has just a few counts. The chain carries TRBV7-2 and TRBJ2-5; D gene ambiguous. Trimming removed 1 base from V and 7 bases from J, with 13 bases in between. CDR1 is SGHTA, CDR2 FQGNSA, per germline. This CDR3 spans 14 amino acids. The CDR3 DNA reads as TGTGCCAGCAGCTTAGTGGCCCCCCGAGGGACCCAGTACTTC. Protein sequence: CASSLVAPRGTQYF.

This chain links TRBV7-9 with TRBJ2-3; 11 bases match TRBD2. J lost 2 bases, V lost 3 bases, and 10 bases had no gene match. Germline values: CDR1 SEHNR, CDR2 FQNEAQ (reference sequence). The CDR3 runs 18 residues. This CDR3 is CASSFRASGGKSTDTQYF. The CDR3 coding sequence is TGTGCCAGCAGCTTTCGGGCTAGCGGGGGGAAATCCACAGATACGCAGTATTTT.

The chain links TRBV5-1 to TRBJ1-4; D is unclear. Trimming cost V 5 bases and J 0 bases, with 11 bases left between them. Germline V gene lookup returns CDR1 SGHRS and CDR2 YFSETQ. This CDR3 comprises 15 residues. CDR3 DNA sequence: TGCGCCAGCAGGCCGTCCGTAACAACTAATGAAAAACTGTTTTTT. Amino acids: CASRPSVTTNEKLFF. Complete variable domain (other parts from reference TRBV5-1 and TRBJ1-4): KAGVTQTPRYLIKTRGQQVTLSCSPISGHRSVSWYQQTPGQGLQFLFEYFSETQRNKGNFPGRFSGRQFSNSRSEMNVSTLELGDSALYLCASRPSVTTNEKLFFGSGTQLSVL.

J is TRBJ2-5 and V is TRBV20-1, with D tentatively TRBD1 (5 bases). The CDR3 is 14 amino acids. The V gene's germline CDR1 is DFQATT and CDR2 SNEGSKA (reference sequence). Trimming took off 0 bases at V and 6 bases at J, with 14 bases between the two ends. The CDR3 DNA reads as TGCAGTGCTAGAGATAATACCCCAGGGAAGACCCAGTACTTC. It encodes CSARDNTPGKTQYF.

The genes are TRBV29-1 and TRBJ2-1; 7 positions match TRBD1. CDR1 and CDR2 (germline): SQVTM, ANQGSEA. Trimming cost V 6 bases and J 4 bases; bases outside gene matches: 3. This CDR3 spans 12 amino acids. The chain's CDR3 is CSVRQGYNEQFF. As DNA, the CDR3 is TGCAGCGTACGACAGGGATACAATGAGCAGTTCTTC.

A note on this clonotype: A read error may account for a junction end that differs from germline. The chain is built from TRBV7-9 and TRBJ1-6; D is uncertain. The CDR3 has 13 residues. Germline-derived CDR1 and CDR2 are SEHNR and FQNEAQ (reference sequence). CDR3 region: CASSLGYKSPLHF. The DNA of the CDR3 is TGTGCCAGCAGCTTGGGGTATAAGTCACCCCTCCACTTT.

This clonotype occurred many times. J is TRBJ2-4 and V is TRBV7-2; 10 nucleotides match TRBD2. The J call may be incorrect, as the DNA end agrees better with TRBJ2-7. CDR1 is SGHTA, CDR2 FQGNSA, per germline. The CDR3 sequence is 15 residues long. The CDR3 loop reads CASSQRGGRLSEQYF. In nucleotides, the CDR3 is TGTGCCAGCAGCCAGCGGGGGGGGCGGCTGTCCGAGCAGTACTTC.

CDR3 sequence: CASSQTSGNYNEQFF. CDR3 bases: TGTGCCAGCAGCCAGACTAGCGGTAACTACAATGAGCAGTTCTTC. The chain is built from TRBV7-9 and TRBJ2-1; 9 bases map to TRBD2. The junction had 5 bases not matched to a gene; V was cut back by 5 bases and J by 3 bases. The germline V gene encodes CDR1 SEHNR and CDR2 FQNEAQ (reference sequence). CDR3 length: 15 amino acids.

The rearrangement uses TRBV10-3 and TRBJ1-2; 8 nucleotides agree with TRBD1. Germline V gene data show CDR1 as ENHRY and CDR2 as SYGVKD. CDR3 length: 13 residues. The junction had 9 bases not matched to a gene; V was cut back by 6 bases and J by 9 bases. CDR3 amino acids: CAIRDRVGDSYTF. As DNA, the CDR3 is TGTGCCATCAGGGACAGGGTAGGGGATAGCTACACCTTC.

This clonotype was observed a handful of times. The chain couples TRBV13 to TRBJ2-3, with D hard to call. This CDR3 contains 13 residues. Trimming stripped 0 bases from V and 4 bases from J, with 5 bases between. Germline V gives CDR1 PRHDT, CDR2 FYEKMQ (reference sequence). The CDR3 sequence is CASSLGSPDTQYF. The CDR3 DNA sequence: TGTGCCAGCAGCTTAGGTAGTCCAGATACGCAGTATTTT.

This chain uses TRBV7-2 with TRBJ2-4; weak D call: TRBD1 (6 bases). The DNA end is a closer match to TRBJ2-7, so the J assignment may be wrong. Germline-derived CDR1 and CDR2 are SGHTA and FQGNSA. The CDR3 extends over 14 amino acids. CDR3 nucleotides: TGTGCCAGCAGCGGAACAGGGTTGGCTGGCGAGCAGTACTTC. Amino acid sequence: CASSGTGLAGEQYF.

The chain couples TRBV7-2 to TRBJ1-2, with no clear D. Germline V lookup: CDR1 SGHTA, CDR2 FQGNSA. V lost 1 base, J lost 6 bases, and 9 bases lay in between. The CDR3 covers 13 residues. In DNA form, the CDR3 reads TGTGCCAGCAGCTTAGGGGATCCCAATGGCTACACCTTC. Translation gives CASSLGDPNGYTF.

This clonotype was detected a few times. DNA for the CDR3: TGTGCCAGCAGCCAACAAGGACAGGGGGCTTACGAGCAGTACTTC. Translating it yields CASSQQGQGAYEQYF. This chain connects TRBV3-1 to TRBJ2-7; 11 nucleotides line up with TRBD1. CDR1 is LGHDT and CDR2 is YNNKEL in the germline V gene (reference sequence). The CDR3 runs to 15 residues. Unmatched junction bases numbered 4, after V lost 2 bases and J lost 4 bases.

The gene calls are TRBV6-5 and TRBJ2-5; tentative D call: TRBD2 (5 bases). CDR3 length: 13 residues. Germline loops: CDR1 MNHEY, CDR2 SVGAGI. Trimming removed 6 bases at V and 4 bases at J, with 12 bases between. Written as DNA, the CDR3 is TGTGCCAGCAGACCCTTAGGAGGAGAGACCCAGTACTTC. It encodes CASRPLGGETQYF.